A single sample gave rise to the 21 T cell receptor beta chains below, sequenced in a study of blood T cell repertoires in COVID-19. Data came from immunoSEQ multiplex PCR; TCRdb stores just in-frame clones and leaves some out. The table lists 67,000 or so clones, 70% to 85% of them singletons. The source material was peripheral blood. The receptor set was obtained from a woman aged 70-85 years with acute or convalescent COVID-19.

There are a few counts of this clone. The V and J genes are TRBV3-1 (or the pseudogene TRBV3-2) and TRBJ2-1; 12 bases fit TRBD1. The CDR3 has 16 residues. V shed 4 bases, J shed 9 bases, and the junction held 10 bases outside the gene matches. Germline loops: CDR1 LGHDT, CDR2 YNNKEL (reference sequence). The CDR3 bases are TGTGCCAGCAGCCGATCCTCCGGGACAGGGGGCTTTGAGCAGTTCTTC. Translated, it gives CASSRSSGTGGFEQFF.

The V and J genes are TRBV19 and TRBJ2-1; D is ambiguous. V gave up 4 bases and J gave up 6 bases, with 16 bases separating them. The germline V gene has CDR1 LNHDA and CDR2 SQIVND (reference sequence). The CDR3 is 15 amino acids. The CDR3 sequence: CASSTQPWSGNEQFF. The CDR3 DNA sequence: TGTGCCAGTAGTACTCAACCTTGGTCGGGCAATGAGCAGTTCTTC.

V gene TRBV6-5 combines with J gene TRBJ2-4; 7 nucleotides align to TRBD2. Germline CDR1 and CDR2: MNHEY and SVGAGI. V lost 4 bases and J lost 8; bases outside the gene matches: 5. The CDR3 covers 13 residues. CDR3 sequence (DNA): TGTGCCAGCAGTTCCCGGACTAGATACATTCAGTACTTC. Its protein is CASSSRTRYIQYF.

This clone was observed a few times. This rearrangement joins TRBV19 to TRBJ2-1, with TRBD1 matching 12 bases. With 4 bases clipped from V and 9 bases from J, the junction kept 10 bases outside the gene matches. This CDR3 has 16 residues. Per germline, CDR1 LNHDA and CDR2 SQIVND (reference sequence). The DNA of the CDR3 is TGTGCCAGTAGTACCTTCCGGGACAGGGGGCTAGGTGAGCAGTTCTTC. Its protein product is CASSTFRDRGLGEQFF.

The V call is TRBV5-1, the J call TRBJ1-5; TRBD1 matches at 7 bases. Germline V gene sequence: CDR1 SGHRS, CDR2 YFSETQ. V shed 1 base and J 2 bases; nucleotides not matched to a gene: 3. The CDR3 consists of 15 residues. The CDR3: CASSLTGDRNQPQHF. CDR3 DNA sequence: TGCGCCAGCAGCTTGACAGGGGACCGCAATCAGCCCCAGCATTTT.

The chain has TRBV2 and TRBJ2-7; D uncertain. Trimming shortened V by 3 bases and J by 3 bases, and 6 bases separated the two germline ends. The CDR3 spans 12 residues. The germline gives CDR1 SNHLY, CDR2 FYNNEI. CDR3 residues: CASSDNSYEQYF. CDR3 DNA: TGTGCCAGCAGTGATAACAGCTACGAGCAGTACTTC.

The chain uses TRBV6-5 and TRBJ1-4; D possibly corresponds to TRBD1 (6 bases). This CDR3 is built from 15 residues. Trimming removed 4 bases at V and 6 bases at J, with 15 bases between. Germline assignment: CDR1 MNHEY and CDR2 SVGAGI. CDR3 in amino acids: CASSSQDSPDEKLFF. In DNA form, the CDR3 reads TGTGCCAGCAGTTCCCAGGACAGCCCCGATGAAAAACTGTTTTTT.

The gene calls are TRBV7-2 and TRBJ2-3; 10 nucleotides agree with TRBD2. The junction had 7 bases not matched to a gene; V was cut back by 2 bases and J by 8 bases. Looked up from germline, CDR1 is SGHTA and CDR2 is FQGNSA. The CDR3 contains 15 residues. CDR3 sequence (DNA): TGTGCCAGCAGCTTAAAAAGCGGGGGGGCCCCTACGCAGTATTTT. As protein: CASSLKSGGAPTQYF. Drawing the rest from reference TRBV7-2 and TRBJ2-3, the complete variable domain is GAGVSQSPSNKVTEKGKDVELRCDPISGHTALYWYRQSLGQGLEFLIYFQGNSAPDKSGLPSDRFSAERTGGSVSTLTIQRTQQEDSAVYLCASSLKSGGAPTQYFGPGTRLTVL.

CDR3 loop: CASTWTRGISEQYF. CDR3 DNA: TGTGCCAGCACCTGGACTAGGGGTATTTCCGAGCAGTACTTC. The rearrangement links TRBV28 to TRBJ2-7; 7 nucleotides align to TRBD2. CDR3 size: 14 residues. With V trimmed by 7 bases and J by 6 bases, 12 bases remained unmatched. In germline, CDR1 is MDHEN, CDR2 SYDVKM. The whole variable domain, remainder taken from reference TRBV28 and TRBJ2-7, is DVKVTQSSRYLVKRTGEKVFLECVQDMDHENMFWYRQDPGLGLRLIYFSYDVKMKEKGDIPEGYSVSREKKERFSLILESASTNQTSMYLCASTWTRGISEQYFGPGTRLTVT.

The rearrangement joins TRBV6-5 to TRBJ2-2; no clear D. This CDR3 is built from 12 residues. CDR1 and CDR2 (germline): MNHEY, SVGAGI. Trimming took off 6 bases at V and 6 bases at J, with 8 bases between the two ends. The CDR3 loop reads CASSPFAGELFF. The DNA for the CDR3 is TGTGCCAGCAGCCCCTTCGCCGGGGAGCTGTTTTTT.

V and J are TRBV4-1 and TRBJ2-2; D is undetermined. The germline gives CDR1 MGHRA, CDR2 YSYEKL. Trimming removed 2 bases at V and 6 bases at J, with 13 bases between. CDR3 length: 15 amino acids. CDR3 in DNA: TGCGCCAGCAGCCAACTCCGAGAGTCGGCCGGGGAGCTGTTTTTT. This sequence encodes CASSQLRESAGELFF.

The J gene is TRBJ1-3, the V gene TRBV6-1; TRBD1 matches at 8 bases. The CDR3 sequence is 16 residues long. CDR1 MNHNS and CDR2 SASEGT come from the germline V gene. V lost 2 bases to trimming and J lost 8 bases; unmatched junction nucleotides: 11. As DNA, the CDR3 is TGTGCCAGCAGTGAAACCCAAGGACAGGGAGGATACACCATATATTTT. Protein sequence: CASSETQGQGGYTIYF.

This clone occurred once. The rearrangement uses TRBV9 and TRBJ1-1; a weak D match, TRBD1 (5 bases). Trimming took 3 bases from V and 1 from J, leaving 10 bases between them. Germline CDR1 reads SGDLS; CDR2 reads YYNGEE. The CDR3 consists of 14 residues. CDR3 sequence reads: CASSARTQNTEAFF. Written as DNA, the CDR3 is TGTGCCAGCAGCGCCCGGACACAGAACACTGAAGCTTTCTTT.

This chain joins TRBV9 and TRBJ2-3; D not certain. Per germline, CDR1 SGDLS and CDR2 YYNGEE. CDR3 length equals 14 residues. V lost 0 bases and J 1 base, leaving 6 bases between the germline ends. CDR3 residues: CASSVDPGTDTQYF. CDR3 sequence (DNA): TGTGCCAGCAGCGTAGACCCAGGCACAGATACGCAGTATTTT.

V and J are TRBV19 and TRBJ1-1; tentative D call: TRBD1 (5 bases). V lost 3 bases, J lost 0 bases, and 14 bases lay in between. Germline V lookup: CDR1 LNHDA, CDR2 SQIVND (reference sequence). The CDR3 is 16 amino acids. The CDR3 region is CASSIGWGRVNTEAFF. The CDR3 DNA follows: TGTGCCAGTAGTATCGGGTGGGGCAGGGTGAACACTGAAGCTTTCTTT.

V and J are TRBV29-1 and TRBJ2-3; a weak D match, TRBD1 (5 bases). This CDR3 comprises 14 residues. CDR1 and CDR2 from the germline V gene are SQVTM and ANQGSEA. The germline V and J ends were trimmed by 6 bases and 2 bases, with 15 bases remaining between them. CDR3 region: CSVRQSTYTDTQYF. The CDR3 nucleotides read TGCAGCGTGAGACAGTCTACCTACACAGATACGCAGTATTTT.

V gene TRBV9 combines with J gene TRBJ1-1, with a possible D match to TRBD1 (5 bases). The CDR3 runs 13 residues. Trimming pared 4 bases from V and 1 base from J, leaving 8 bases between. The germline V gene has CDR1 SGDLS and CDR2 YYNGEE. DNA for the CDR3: TGTGCCAGCAGCAGGGGAACGAACACTGAAGCTTTCTTT. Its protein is CASSRGTNTEAFF.

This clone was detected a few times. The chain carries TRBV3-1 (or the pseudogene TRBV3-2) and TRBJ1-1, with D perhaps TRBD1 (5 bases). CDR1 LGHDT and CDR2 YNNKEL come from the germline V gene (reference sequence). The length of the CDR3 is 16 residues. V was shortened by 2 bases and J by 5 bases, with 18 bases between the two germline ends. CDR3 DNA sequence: TGTGCCAGCAGCCAAAATCGGGGAGGCGGGGGGACTGAAGCTTTCTTT. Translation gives CASSQNRGGGGTEAFF.

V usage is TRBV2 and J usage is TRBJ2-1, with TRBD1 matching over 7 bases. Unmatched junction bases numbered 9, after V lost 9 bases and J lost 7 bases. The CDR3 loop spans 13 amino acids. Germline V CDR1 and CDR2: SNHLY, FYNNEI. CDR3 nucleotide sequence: TGTGCCAGGTCTTCGGGACAGTTGAATGAGCAGTTCTTC. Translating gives CARSSGQLNEQFF.

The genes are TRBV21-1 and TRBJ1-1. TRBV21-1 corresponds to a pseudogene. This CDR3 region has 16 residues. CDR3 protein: CASSNGSPLGVEDAFF. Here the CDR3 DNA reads TGTGCCAGCAGCAATGGGTCCCCGCTTGGGGTGGAGGATGCTTTCTTT.

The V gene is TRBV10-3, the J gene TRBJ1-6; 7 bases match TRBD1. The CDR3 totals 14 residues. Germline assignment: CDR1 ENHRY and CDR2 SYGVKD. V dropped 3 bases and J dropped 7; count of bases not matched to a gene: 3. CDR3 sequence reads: CAISDGGGNSPLHF. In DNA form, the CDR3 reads TGTGCCATCAGTGATGGAGGGGGCAATTCACCCCTCCACTTT.